The clone carrying this T cell receptor beta chain was counted only a few times. Its antigen is as yet unknown. These data come from a study of CD8 T cells in ankylosing spondylitis. Study-wide points: Past research had described some motif variants in reactive arthritis synovial fluid and blood. Enrichment of disease-linked clones was reportedly significant in matched ankylosing spondylitis synovial fluid.

Libraries of TCR beta came from quantitative 5'-RACE with molecular barcodes. TCRdb reprocessed the 5' RACE reads via MiXCR and lists one record per CDR3 protein. This table holds about 150,000 distinct CDR3 sequences, under 45% found once. The V gene's germline CDR1 is MNHEY and CDR2 SVGEGT. The J segment lost 10 bases and the V segment lost 6 bases, leaving 10 bases of the junction unmatched. This CDR3 region has 16 residues. This receptor was taken from a male donor with ankylosing spondylitis. The source material was synovial fluid, either unsorted or a sorted T cell fraction (not recorded which). The chain carries TRBV6-2 or TRBV6-3 and TRBJ2-1, with 15 bases aligning to TRBD2. CDR3 residues: CASSTPGLAGGEEQFF. The CDR3 DNA follows: TGTGCCAGCAGCACCCCGGGACTAGCGGGAGGTGAGGAGCAGTTCTTC.